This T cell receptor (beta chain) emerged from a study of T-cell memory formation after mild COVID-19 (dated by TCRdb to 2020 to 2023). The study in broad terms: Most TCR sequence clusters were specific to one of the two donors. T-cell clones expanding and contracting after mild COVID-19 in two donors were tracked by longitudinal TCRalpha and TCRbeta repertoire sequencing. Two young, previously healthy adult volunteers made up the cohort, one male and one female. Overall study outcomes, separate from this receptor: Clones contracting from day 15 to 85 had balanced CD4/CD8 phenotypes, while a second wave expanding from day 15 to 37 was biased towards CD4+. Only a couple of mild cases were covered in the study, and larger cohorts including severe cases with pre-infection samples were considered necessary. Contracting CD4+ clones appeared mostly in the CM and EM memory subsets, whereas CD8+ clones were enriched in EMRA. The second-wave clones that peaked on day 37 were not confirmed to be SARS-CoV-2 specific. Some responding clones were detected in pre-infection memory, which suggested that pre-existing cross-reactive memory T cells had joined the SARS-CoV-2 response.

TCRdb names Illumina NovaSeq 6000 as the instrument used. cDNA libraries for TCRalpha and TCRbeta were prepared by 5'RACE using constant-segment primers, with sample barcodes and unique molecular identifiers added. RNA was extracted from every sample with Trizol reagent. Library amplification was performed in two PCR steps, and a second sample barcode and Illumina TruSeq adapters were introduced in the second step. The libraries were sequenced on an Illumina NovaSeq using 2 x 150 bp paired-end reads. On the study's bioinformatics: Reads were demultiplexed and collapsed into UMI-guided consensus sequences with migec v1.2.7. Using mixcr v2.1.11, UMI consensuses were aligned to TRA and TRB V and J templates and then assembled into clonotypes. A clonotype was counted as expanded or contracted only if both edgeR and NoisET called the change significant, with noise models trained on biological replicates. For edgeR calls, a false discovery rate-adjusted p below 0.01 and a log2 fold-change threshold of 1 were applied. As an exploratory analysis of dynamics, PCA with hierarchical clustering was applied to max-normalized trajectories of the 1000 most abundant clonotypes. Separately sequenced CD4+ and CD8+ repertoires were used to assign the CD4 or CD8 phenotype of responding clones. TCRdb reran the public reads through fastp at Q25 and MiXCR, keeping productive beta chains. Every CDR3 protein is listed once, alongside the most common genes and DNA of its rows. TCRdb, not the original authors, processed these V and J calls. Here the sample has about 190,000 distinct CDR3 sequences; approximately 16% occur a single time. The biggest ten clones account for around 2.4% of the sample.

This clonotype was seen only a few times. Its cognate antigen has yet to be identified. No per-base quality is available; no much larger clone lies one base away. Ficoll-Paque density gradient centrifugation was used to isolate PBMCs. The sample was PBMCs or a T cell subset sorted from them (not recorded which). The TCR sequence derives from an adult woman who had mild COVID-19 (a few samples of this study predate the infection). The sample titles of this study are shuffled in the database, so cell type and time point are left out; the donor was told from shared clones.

This receptor has the CDR3 CASSQPPLAGGIYNEQFF. The DNA sequence is given as TGTGCCAGCAGCCAACCGCCCTTAGCGGGAGGCATCTACAATGAGCAGTTCTTC. The V gene is TRBV7-9 and the J gene is TRBJ2-1, and TRBD2 aligns with 10 junction nucleotides. V lost 5 bases and J lost 3 bases, and the count of bases not matched to a germline gene is 13. From a lookup of the germline V gene (reference sequence), CDR1 and CDR2 are SEHNR and FQNEAQ. Including cysteine and phenylalanine, the CDR3 has 18 amino acids. Left in the record is the CDR3 DNA by itself, 54 bases read in frame from the first base.